Listed below are T cell receptor beta chains from one sample, sequenced in a study of T cells after yellow fever vaccination. From the 5' RACE reads, TCRdb called clonotypes with MiXCR, one entry per CDR3 protein. The repertoire consists of roughly 26,000 distinct CDR3 sequences, with less than 7% occurring once and the leading ten covering approximately 12%. The sample was PBMCs, either bulk or a sorted T-cell subset (CD4+, CD8+, memory, or dextramer-sorted; not recorded which), taken 15 days after the yellow fever booster vaccination. Receptors were obtained from a man aged 25-45 years who received the YFV17D yellow fever vaccine. Each CDR3 is given with its conserved first and last residue. A D gene is named only where the DNA matches it firmly. The size field is filled for only some rows; it gives once, few, many or a size class.

V	size	D	J	CDR3	DNA
TRBV5-1	many	TRBD1	TRBJ2-7	CASSLTGTGVDEQYF	TGCGCCAGCAGCTTGACCGGGACAGGGGTTGACGAGCAGTACTTC
TRBV7-2	many	NA	TRBJ2-3	CASSLRRPGEDTQYF	TGTGCCAGCAGCTTGAGGAGACCCGGGGAGGATACGCAGTATTTT
TRBV20-1	many	NA	TRBJ1-5	CSARGLGNSNQPQHF	TGCAGTGCTAGGGGCCTCGGAAATAGCAATCAGCCCCAGCATTTT
TRBV20-1	many	TRBD2	TRBJ2-7	CSARDFTSGSYEQYF	TGCAGTGCTAGAGATTTCACTAGCGGCTCCTACGAGCAGTACTTC
TRBV18	many	TRBD1	TRBJ1-6	CASSPGTAENSPLHF	TGTGCCAGCTCACCCGGGACAGCGGAGAATTCACCCCTCCACTTT
TRBV4-3	many	TRBD2	TRBJ2-7	CASSPKGAGDYEQYF	TGCGCCAGCAGCCCAAAGGGAGCGGGGGACTACGAGCAGTACTTC
TRBV7-2	many	NA	TRBJ2-1	CASRSTGTPANEQFF	TGTGCCAGCAGAAGCACCGGGACACCTGCCAATGAGCAGTTCTTC
TRBV25-1	many	TRBD1	TRBJ1-2	CASSTRTGLGYTF	TGTGCCAGCAGCACGAGGACAGGCCTTGGCTACACCTTC
TRBV29-1	NA	NA	TRBJ2-5	CSVAPGLGTQYF	TGCAGCGTCGCACCGGGGCTGGGTACCCAGTACTTC
TRBV5-5	many	NA	TRBJ1-6	CASSLAFGQGYNSPLHF	TGTGCCAGCAGCTTGGCCTTTGGGCAAGGTTATAATTCACCCCTCCACTTT
TRBV7-9	many	NA	TRBJ2-1	CASSYLGEQFF	TGTGCCAGCAGCTACCTGGGTGAGCAGTTCTTC
TRBV7-2	many	TRBD1	TRBJ1-2	CASSPRGGQGARYGYTF	TGTGCCAGCAGCCCACGGGGTGGACAGGGGGCGCGATATGGCTACACCTTC
TRBV30	many	NA	TRBJ2-1	CAWTTGTTHNEQFF	TGTGCCTGGACAACCGGGACCACACACAATGAGCAGTTCTTC
TRBV15	many	NA	TRBJ1-4	CATSRASKELFF	TGTGCCACCAGCAGAGCTTCAAAGGAACTGTTTTTT
TRBV11-1	many	TRBD2	TRBJ2-2	CASSSTPGLDVISNTGELFF	TGTGCCAGCAGCTCTACCCCGGGACTAGATGTGATATCGAACACCGGGGAGCTGTTTTTT
TRBV10-3	many	NA	TRBJ2-2	CAIRSGVDSNTGELFF	TGTGCCATCAGATCAGGGGTAGATTCGAACACCGGGGAGCTGTTTTTT
TRBV20-1	many	TRBD2	TRBJ2-1	CSASPAGVWYNEQFF	TGCAGTGCTAGTCCAGCGGGAGTCTGGTACAATGAGCAGTTCTTC
TRBV7-2	many	NA	TRBJ2-6	CASRGDGNVLTF	TGTGCCAGCAGAGGGGATGGCAACGTCCTGACTTTC
TRBV6-5	many	NA	TRBJ2-2	CASSLREGPVAGGELFF	TGTGCCAGCAGCTTACGAGAGGGTCCGGTGGCGGGCGGGGAGCTGTTTTTT
TRBV7-8	many	NA	TRBJ2-7	CASSLGGPYEQYF	TGTGCCAGCAGCTTAGGGGGGCCCTACGAGCAGTACTTC
TRBV20-1	many	NA	TRBJ2-2	CSARGAETGELFF	TGCAGTGCTAGAGGAGCAGAAACCGGGGAGCTGTTTTTT
TRBV20-1	many	NA	TRBJ2-1	CSAREASYNEQFF	TGCAGTGCTAGAGAGGCCTCCTACAATGAGCAGTTCTTC
TRBV10-2	many	TRBD2	TRBJ2-1	CASGGSGGNEQFF	TGCGCCAGCGGTGGTAGCGGGGGTAATGAGCAGTTCTTC
TRBV10-2	many	TRBD2	TRBJ2-5	CASRSSGMETQYF	TGCGCCAGCAGAAGTAGCGGGATGGAGACCCAGTACTTC
TRBV7-6	many	NA	TRBJ2-7	CASSQSGAASYEQYF	TGTGCCAGCAGCCAGTCGGGGGCGGCCTCCTACGAGCAGTACTTC
TRBV9	many	TRBD1	TRBJ2-3	CASSPRGPHTDTQYF	TGTGCCAGCAGCCCCAGGGGGCCCCACACAGATACGCAGTATTTT
TRBV14	many	NA	TRBJ1-3	CASSQDLRGNTIYF	TGTGCCAGCAGCCAAGATTTGCGGGGGAACACCATATATTTT
TRBV6-1	many	TRBD1	TRBJ1-2	CATTGTEDGYTF	TGTGCCACTACCGGGACAGAGGACGGCTACACCTTC
TRBV7-2	many	TRBD2	TRBJ2-1	CASRRTSNPNEQFF	TGTGCCAGCAGGCGGACTAGCAATCCCAATGAGCAGTTCTTC
TRBV7-2	many	NA	TRBJ2-6	CASSPDFGANVLTF	TGTGCCAGCAGCCCAGATTTTGGGGCCAACGTCCTGACTTTC
TRBV5-6	many	NA	TRBJ1-1	CASSWDWTNTEAFF	TGTGCCAGCAGCTGGGACTGGACGAACACTGAAGCTTTCTTT
TRBV10-3	many	TRBD1	TRBJ1-4	CAISGGGTANEKLFF	TGTGCCATCAGTGGAGGGGGGACAGCTAATGAAAAACTGTTTTTT